This record concerns one T cell receptor (beta chain) sequence. The target antigen is unknown. Trimming took off 1 base at V and 2 bases at J, with 9 bases between the two ends. The germline V gene encodes CDR1 GTSNPN and CDR2 SVGIG (reference sequence). This CDR3 has 13 amino acids. This sample was included in a study of T cell responses to AZD1222 COVID-19 vaccine. Study conclusions and caveats: Elevations in Spike-specific TCR breadth and depth followed administration of two AZD1222 doses.

Clones were read by immunoSEQ multiplex PCR, and TCRdb kept only the in-frame ones, dropping some. This repertoire shows fewer than 80,000 clones, roughly 78% found once; its top ten account for approximately 23%. The material was peripheral blood, obtained on day 0 of MenACWY control vaccination. The chain couples TRBV30 to TRBJ2-7, with D uncertain. This clonotype was obtained from an adult in good health. The CDR3: CAWSERLTYEQYF. CDR3 DNA sequence: TGTGCCTGGAGTGAAAGGCTGACCTACGAGCAGTACTTC.